The entry below gives a single TCR beta chain sequence along with its context. Antigen unknown. The sample is drawn from a study of CD8 T cells in Susac syndrome. Study summary: Patients with Susac syndrome had blood drawn and were at that point therapy-naive, on corticosteroids, or on intravenous immunoglobulin alone.

When the RNA was reverse transcribed, random hexamers were used with an input of roughly 0.5 to 1 ug. Using its own MiXCR run on the immunoSEQ multiplex PCR reads, TCRdb lists one record per CDR3 protein. The sample consists of 130,000 or so distinct CDR3 sequences, about 95% of them appearing once. General study results and limits: Detection of Susac-specific public clones gave over 15 in total CD8+ repertoires and about 5 in CD8+ TEMRA repertoires.

TCR beta sequencing covered blood CD8+ and CD4+ T cells. The CDR3 is 13 residues long. Looked up from germline, CDR1 is LNHDA and CDR2 is SQIVND (reference sequence). Source material: CD8+ T cells from PBMCs. This TCR came from a human donor with Susac syndrome. V gene TRBV19 combines with J gene TRBJ2-7; 7 bases line up with TRBD1. CDR3 nucleotide sequence: TGTGCAACCGGGACAGTAAATTCCTACGAGCAGTACTTC. The encoded protein is CATGTVNSYEQYF. The complete variable domain, with remaining parts taken from reference TRBV19 and TRBJ2-7, reads DGGITQSPKYLFRKEGQNVTLSCEQNLNHDAMYWYRQDPGQGLRLIYYSQIVNDFQKGDIAEGYSVSREKKESFPLTVTSAQKNPTAFYLCATGTVNSYEQYFGPGTRLTVT.